This T cell receptor beta chain was sequenced for a study of graft-versus-host responses after intestinal transplantation. Study information: Every recipient underwent anti-thymocyte globulin induction, then tacrolimus and steroids for approximately three years. Study-level points and caveats: Present in recipient marrow, GvH clones included some that appeared first in ileum or blood.

Investigators treated the graft tissue so that it released intraepithelial and lamina propria lymphocytes. Profiling relied on immunoSEQ multiplex PCR, and the TCRdb table lists in-frame clones only, not all of them. The sample lists 5,000 or so clones, around three quarters occurring once. Details on this clone: The antigen is undetermined.

Germline V gene data show CDR1 as SGHTA and CDR2 as FQGNSA. J gave up 2 bases and V 0 bases, and 3 bases lay outside the gene matches. The CDR3 runs to 15 residues. This TCR derives from a human patient who received an intestinal transplant, so some T cells may come from the graft donor. The source material was ileum tissue, sampled roughly 260 days after intestinal transplant. The chain is built from TRBV7-2 and TRBJ2-5, with 7 nucleotides matching TRBD2. CDR3 in DNA: TGTGCCAGCAGCTTAGCCCAGGGACTACAAGAGACCCAGTACTTC. Amino acids: CASSLAQGLQETQYF.